These T cell receptor beta chains were read from a single sample in a study of CD8 T cells in Susac syndrome. TCRdb independently ran MiXCR on the immunoSEQ multiplex PCR reads; one entry per CDR3 protein. The repertoire has more than 200,000 distinct CDR3 sequences, 93% of them found once; the top ten carry around 0.07%. Sequenced sample: CD4+ T cells from PBMCs. The receptors originated from a human donor with multiple sclerosis. CDR3s include the opening cysteine and the closing phenylalanine or tryptophan. The D gene is left open where the match is weak. The size field is filled for only some rows; it gives once, few, many or a size class.

CDR3aa | CDR3nt | abundance | d_gene | j_gene | v_gene | len
CAWSKAGRNYGYTF | TGTGCCTGGAGTAAGGCAGGGAGAAACTATGGCTACACCTTC | . | . | TRBJ1-2 | TRBV30 | 14
CASSLGPLNSPLHF | TGTGCCAGCAGCTTGGGACCTCTTAATTCACCCCTCCACTTT | . | . | TRBJ1-6 | TRBV7-6 | 14
CASFRAGGADTQYF | TGTGCCAGCTTCCGAGCGGGCGGCGCAGATACGCAGTATTTT | . | . | TRBJ2-3 | TRBV2 | 14
CASRGIVDSRTEAFF | TGTGCCAGCAGGGGGATTGTCGATTCGAGGACTGAAGCTTTCTTT | . | . | TRBJ1-1 | TRBV6-6 | 15
CASSRTDYGYTF | TGTGCCAGCAGTCGGACGGACTATGGCTACACCTTC | . | . | TRBJ1-2 | TRBV12-3/TRBV12-4 | 12
CASSPQVFDSPLHF | TGTGCCAGCTCACCCCAGGTTTTTGATTCACCCCTCCACTTT | once | . | TRBJ1-6 | TRBV18 | 14
CASSVMGTNLDEQYF | TGTGCCAGCAGCGTAATGGGGACAAATCTCGACGAGCAGTACTTC | . | . | TRBJ2-7 | TRBV9 | 15
CSASPTGMNTEAFF | TGCAGTGCGAGCCCGACAGGCATGAACACTGAAGCTTTCTTT | . | . | TRBJ1-1 | TRBV20-1 | 14
CASSQGTGGDEQFF | TGTGCCAGCTCACAAGGGACAGGGGGCGATGAGCAGTTCTTC | . | TRBD1 | TRBJ2-1 | TRBV18 | 14
CAWSAGAGYTF | TGTGCCTGGAGCGCAGGGGCAGGCTACACCTTC | . | . | TRBJ1-2 | TRBV30 | 11
CASRALSDRVNTEAFF | TGTGCCAGCAGGGCCCTTTCTGACAGGGTGAACACTGAAGCTTTCTTT | . | TRBD1 | TRBJ1-1 | TRBV27 | 16
CSVETITGAYGYTF | TGCAGCGTTGAGACCATCACAGGGGCCTATGGCTACACCTTC | . | TRBD1 | TRBJ1-2 | TRBV29-1 | 14
CASSRTVTNTGELFF | TGTGCCAGCAGCCGGACAGTTACGAACACCGGGGAGCTGTTTTTT | . | . | TRBJ2-2 | TRBV7-9 | 15